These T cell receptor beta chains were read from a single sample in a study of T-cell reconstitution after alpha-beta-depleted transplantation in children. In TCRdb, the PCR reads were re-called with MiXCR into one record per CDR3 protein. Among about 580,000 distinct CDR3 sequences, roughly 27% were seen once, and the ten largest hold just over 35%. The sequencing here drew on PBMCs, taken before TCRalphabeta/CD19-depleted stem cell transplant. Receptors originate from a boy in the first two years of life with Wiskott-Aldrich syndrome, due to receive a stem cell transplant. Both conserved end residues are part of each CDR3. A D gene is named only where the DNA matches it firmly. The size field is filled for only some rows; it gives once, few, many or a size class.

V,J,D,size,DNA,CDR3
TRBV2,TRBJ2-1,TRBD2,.,TGTGCCAGCAGTGTGGGACTAGCGGGAAAGGTGAATGAGCAGTTCTTC,CASSVGLAGKVNEQFF
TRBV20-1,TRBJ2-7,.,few,TGCAGTGCTAGCTTTAGCTCCTACGAGCAGTACTTC,CSASFSSYEQYF
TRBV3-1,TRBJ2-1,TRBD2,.,TGTGCCAGCCGAGCGGGAGGGGTCAAGCGTAATGAGCAGTTCTTC,CASRAGGVKRNEQFF
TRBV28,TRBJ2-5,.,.,TGTGCCAGCAGTATCATCCGGGACAAAGGGGAGACCCAGTACTTC,CASSIIRDKGETQYF
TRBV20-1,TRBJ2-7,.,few,TGCAGTGCTAGTTTGGTAACGACTGGGGAGCAGTACTTC,CSASLVTTGEQYF
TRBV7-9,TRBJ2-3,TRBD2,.,TGTGCCAGCAGCCCGAAAATGGGACTAGCGAAGACAGATACGCAGTATTTT,CASSPKMGLAKTDTQYF
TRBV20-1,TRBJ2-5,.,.,TGCAGTCCAAGCCGGGGCAGGGAAGAGACCCAGTACTTC,CSPSRGREETQYF
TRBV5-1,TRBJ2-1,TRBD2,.,TGCGCCAGCAGCTTGGGGACTAGCGGGAATGTTGAGCAGTTCTTC,CASSLGTSGNVEQFF
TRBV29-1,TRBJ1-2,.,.,TGCAGCGCCCAGCCAGGGATCGTCGGTGGTGGCTACACCTTC,CSAQPGIVGGGYTF
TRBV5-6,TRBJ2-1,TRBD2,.,TGTGCCAGCAGCCGACAAATCTCGGGACTAGTCGACCATGAGCAGTTCTTC,CASSRQISGLVDHEQFF
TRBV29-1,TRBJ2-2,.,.,TGCAGCGTGGGTGGATTGGCTAGCGAAACCGGGGAGCTGTTTTTT,CSVGGLASETGELFF
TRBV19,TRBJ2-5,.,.,TGTGCCAGTAGTACTATATGGCCAAACAGGCCACTGGGCCAAGAGACCCAGTACTTC,CASSTIWPNRPLGQETQYF
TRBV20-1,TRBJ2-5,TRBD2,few,TGCAGTGCCTATATAGCGGGAACGGAGACCCAGTACTTC,CSAYIAGTETQYF
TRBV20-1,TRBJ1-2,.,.,TGCAGTGCTAGCGAGACGGATAACTATGGCTACACCTTC,CSASETDNYGYTF
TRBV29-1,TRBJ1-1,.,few,TGCAGCGTTGTAGGACTCCGGGACGGCATCAACACTGAAGCTTTCTTT,CSVVGLRDGINTEAFF
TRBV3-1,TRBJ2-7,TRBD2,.,TGTGCCAGCAGCCGTTGGTTTAGCGGGACCTCCTACGAGCAGTACTTC,CASSRWFSGTSYEQYF
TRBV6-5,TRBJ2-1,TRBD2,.,TGTGCCAGCAGTTACGGGGGAGGGACTAGCGGTTACAATGAGCAGTTCTTC,CASSYGGGTSGYNEQFF
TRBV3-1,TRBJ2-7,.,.,TGTGCCAGCAGCCAAGTTCAGCATTACGAGCAGTACTTC,CASSQVQHYEQYF
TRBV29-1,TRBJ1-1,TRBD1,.,TGCAGCGCAAAGACAGGGACTGAAGCTTTCTTT,CSAKTGTEAFF
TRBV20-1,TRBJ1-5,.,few,TGCAGTGCTAGAGGGGACAATGATCAGCCCCAGCATTTT,CSARGDNDQPQHF
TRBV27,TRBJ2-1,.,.,TGTGCCAGCAGACTGGGAGGGGGGAGGAATGAGCGGTTCTTC,CASRLGGGRNERFF
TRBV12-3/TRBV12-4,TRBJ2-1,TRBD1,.,TGTGCCAGCAGTTTAGTACAGGGGGCCTTCTCCTACAATGAGCAGTTCTTC,CASSLVQGAFSYNEQFF
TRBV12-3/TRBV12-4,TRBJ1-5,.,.,TGTGCCAGCAGTTTCTCGCGTCGGGGCCTCAATCAGCCCCAGCATTTT,CASSFSRRGLNQPQHF
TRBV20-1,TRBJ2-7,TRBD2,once,TGCAGTGCTACGACCGGGACTAGCGGCTACGAGCAGTACTTC,CSATTGTSGYEQYF
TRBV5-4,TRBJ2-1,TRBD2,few,TGTGCCAGCAGCTTGAAGCGGGGCTCCTACAATGAGCAGTTCTTC,CASSLKRGSYNEQFF
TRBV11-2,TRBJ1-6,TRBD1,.,TGTGCCAGCAGCTTAAGGTGGGGACAGGGTGGCTCCTATAATTCACCCCTCCACTTT,CASSLRWGQGGSYNSPLHF
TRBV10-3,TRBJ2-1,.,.,TGTGCCATCAGCGTACTCTCTCGGTCGGCGGGGAATGAGCAGTTCTTC,CAISVLSRSAGNEQFF
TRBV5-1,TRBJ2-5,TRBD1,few,TGCGCCAGCGGATTAAAACCGGGACAGGGCTTCCAAGAGACCCAGTACTTC,CASGLKPGQGFQETQYF
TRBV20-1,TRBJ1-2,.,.,TGCAGTGCTAGAGCCCCCAGATGGGGGCAGCTCCATAACTATGGCTACACCTTC,CSARAPRWGQLHNYGYTF
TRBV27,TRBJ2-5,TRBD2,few,TGTGCCAGCAGTTCCTACTCCGCTAGCGGGAGTGTTGAGACCCAGTACTTC,CASSSYSASGSVETQYF
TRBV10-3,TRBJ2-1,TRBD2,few,TGTGCCATCGGGCCTAGCGGGGGCCCTTACAATGAGCAGTTCTTC,CAIGPSGGPYNEQFF
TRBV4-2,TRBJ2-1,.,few,TGTGCCAGCAGCCAGGATCAGTTGGGGGAGCAGTTCTTC,CASSQDQLGEQFF
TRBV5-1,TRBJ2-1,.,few,TGCGCCAGCAGCTTGGCCGGCAGGGGGGGAGACAATGAGCAGTTCTTC,CASSLAGRGGDNEQFF
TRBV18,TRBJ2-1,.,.,TGTGCCAGCTCACCGGCCGGGTGGGACTCCTACAATGAGCAGTTCTTC,CASSPAGWDSYNEQFF
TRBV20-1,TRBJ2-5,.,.,TGCAGTGCTAGTTGCAGGGTAGTAAAAGAGACCCAGTACTTC,CSASCRVVKETQYF
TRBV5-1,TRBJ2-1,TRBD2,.,TGCGCCAGCAGAAAGCGGGAGCTAGTTTACAATGAGCAGTTCTTC,CASRKRELVYNEQFF
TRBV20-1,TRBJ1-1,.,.,TGCAGTGCTCGCCCGGGCTCCATGAACACTGAAGCTTTCTTT,CSARPGSMNTEAFF
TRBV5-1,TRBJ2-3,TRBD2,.,TGCGCCAGCAGCCCGCCTGCTAGCGGGAGCACAGATACGCAGTATTTT,CASSPPASGSTDTQYF
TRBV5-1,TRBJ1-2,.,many,TGCGCCAGCAGCCTGGGACTTATCCGAGATGGCTACACCTTC,CASSLGLIRDGYTF
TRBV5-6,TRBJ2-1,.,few,TGTGCCAGCAGCTTAAATCCGGGAGCACATGAGCAGTTCTTC,CASSLNPGAHEQFF
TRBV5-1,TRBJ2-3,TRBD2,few,TGCGCCAGCAGCTGGCGGGAGCCAGATACGCAGTATTTT,CASSWREPDTQYF
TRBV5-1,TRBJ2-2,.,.,TGCGCCAGCAGCTTGGACAGCTCGAACACCGGGGAGCTGTTTTTT,CASSLDSSNTGELFF
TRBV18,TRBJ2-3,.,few,TGTGCCAGCTCACCTATCAGGGATCACACAGATACGCAGTATTTT,CASSPIRDHTDTQYF